A selection of T cell receptor beta chains follows, all from one sample in a study of blood T cell repertoires in COVID-19. Profiled with immunoSEQ multiplex PCR; TCRdb holds only in-frame clones, not every one. The sample lists about 140,000 clones, 80% to 85% occurring once. The sample was peripheral blood. These receptors all come from a woman aged 60 to 75 with active or convalescent COVID-19. CDR3s include the opening cysteine and the closing phenylalanine or tryptophan. D genes are given only for firm matches. The size of a clone is reported for some rows only, either as once, few or many, or as a class for expanded clones.

CDR3 length: 15; J gene: TRBJ1-2; clone size: once; D gene: TRBD1; V gene: TRBV18; CDR3 protein: CASSPDRVVYYGYTF; CDR3 DNA: TGTGCCAGCTCACCGGACAGGGTTGTTTACTATGGCTACACCTTC
CDR3 length: 15; J gene: TRBJ2-5; clone size: .; D gene: TRBD1; V gene: TRBV28; CDR3 protein: CASSLSAPSQGAQYF; CDR3 DNA: TGTGCCAGCAGTTTATCGGCTCCCTCCCAGGGGGCCCAGTACTTC
CDR3 length: 14; J gene: TRBJ1-5; clone size: .; D gene: .; V gene: TRBV10-3; CDR3 protein: CAISDAGSGQPQHF; CDR3 DNA: TGTGCCATCAGTGACGCAGGGTCGGGTCAGCCCCAGCATTTT
CDR3 length: 17; J gene: TRBJ2-7; clone size: .; D gene: TRBD2; V gene: TRBV20-1; CDR3 protein: CSASNLAGTSGRNEQYF; CDR3 DNA: TGCAGTGCTAGTAATCTAGCCGGGACTAGCGGGAGGAACGAGCAGTACTTC
CDR3 length: 15; J gene: TRBJ2-1; clone size: .; D gene: TRBD1; V gene: TRBV27; CDR3 protein: CASSRGTGDYNEQFF; CDR3 DNA: TGTGCCAGCAGCAGGGGGACAGGCGACTACAATGAGCAGTTCTTC
CDR3 length: 16; J gene: TRBJ1-6; clone size: .; D gene: TRBD1; V gene: TRBV5-1; CDR3 protein: CASSLGTGEYNSPLHF; CDR3 DNA: TGCGCCAGCAGCTTGGGGACAGGGGAGTATAATTCACCCCTCCACTTT
CDR3 length: 13; J gene: TRBJ2-1; clone size: .; D gene: TRBD2; V gene: TRBV7-8; CDR3 protein: CAFSSGVDNEQFF; CDR3 DNA: TGTGCCTTCTCTAGCGGGGTTGACAATGAGCAGTTCTTC
CDR3 length: 15; J gene: TRBJ2-1; clone size: .; D gene: TRBD2; V gene: TRBV2; CDR3 protein: CASSGSGGYHNEQFF; CDR3 DNA: TGTGCCAGCAGCGGGTCGGGGGGGTATCACAATGAGCAGTTCTTC
CDR3 length: 16; J gene: TRBJ1-1; clone size: .; D gene: .; V gene: TRBV6-5; CDR3 protein: CASSYETSTMNTEAFF; CDR3 DNA: TGTGCCAGCAGTTACGAGACTAGCACCATGAACACTGAAGCTTTCTTT
CDR3 length: 12; J gene: TRBJ1-2; clone size: few; D gene: .; V gene: TRBV28; CDR3 protein: CASGPPNYGYTF; CDR3 DNA: TGTGCCTCAGGTCCCCCTAACTATGGCTACACCTTC
CDR3 length: 16; J gene: TRBJ2-2; clone size: once; D gene: .; V gene: TRBV5-5; CDR3 protein: CASSPAGLVNTGELFF; CDR3 DNA: TGTGCCAGCAGCCCGGCGGGCCTCGTGAACACCGGGGAGCTGTTTTTT
CDR3 length: 16; J gene: TRBJ2-1; clone size: .; D gene: .; V gene: TRBV6-6; CDR3 protein: CASRPSDREEGMKQFF; CDR3 DNA: TGTGCCAGCAGACCGAGTGACAGGGAGGAGGGCATGAAGCAGTTCTTC
CDR3 length: 14; J gene: TRBJ1-2; clone size: .; D gene: TRBD1; V gene: TRBV5-8; CDR3 protein: CASRTTGGSGGYTF; CDR3 DNA: TGTGCCAGCAGGACTACAGGGGGCTCGGGCGGCTACACCTTC
CDR3 length: 15; J gene: TRBJ2-7; clone size: once; D gene: TRBD2; V gene: TRBV9; CDR3 protein: CASSVLGLAGGEQYF; CDR3 DNA: TGTGCCAGCAGCGTTCTTGGTCTAGCGGGGGGCGAGCAGTACTTC
CDR3 length: 15; J gene: TRBJ2-3; clone size: .; D gene: TRBD1; V gene: TRBV18; CDR3 protein: CASSPGTGDVDTQYF; CDR3 DNA: TGTGCCAGCTCACCAGGGACAGGGGACGTAGATACGCAGTATTTT
CDR3 length: 12; J gene: TRBJ1-2; clone size: .; D gene: .; V gene: TRBV18; CDR3 protein: CASSPTRDGYTF; CDR3 DNA: TGTGCCAGCTCACCAACCAGGGATGGCTACACCTTC
CDR3 length: 15; J gene: TRBJ2-7; clone size: .; D gene: TRBD1; V gene: TRBV2; CDR3 protein: CASSDSGTGFYEQYF; CDR3 DNA: TGTGCCAGCAGTGATTCCGGGACAGGGTTCTACGAGCAGTACTTC
CDR3 length: 15; J gene: TRBJ1-6; clone size: .; D gene: .; V gene: TRBV2; CDR3 protein: CAIKRQDLDNSPLHF; CDR3 DNA: TGTGCCATCAAAAGACAGGATCTTGATAATTCACCCCTCCACTTT
CDR3 length: 14; J gene: TRBJ1-1; clone size: .; D gene: .; V gene: TRBV10-3; CDR3 protein: CAISATARNTEAFF; CDR3 DNA: TGTGCCATCAGTGCAACAGCCCGGAACACTGAAGCTTTCTTT
CDR3 length: 15; J gene: TRBJ2-5; clone size: .; D gene: .; V gene: TRBV30; CDR3 protein: CAWSVAQAYQETQYF; CDR3 DNA: TGTGCCTGGAGTGTGGCCCAGGCGTACCAAGAGACCCAGTACTTC
CDR3 length: 14; J gene: TRBJ1-5; clone size: .; D gene: .; V gene: TRBV6-5; CDR3 protein: CASNAGGWDQPQHF; CDR3 DNA: TGTGCCAGCAACGCGGGAGGGTGGGATCAGCCCCAGCATTTT
CDR3 length: 15; J gene: TRBJ2-1; clone size: once; D gene: .; V gene: TRBV7-2; CDR3 protein: CASSLAVSSYNEQFF; CDR3 DNA: TGTGCCAGCAGCTTAGCTGTGAGCTCCTACAATGAGCAGTTCTTC
CDR3 length: 13; J gene: TRBJ1-1; clone size: few; D gene: .; V gene: TRBV5-1; CDR3 protein: CASSGDRNTEAFF; CDR3 DNA: TGCGCCAGCAGCGGTGACAGAAACACTGAAGCTTTCTTT
CDR3 length: 14; J gene: TRBJ1-5; clone size: .; D gene: TRBD1; V gene: TRBV2; CDR3 protein: CASTGQGGGQPQHF; CDR3 DNA: TGTGCCAGCACTGGACAGGGAGGGGGTCAGCCCCAGCATTTT
CDR3 length: 13; J gene: TRBJ1-6; clone size: .; D gene: .; V gene: TRBV30; CDR3 protein: CAWNGGHNSPLHF; CDR3 DNA: TGTGCCTGGAACGGTGGGCACAATTCACCCCTCCACTTT
CDR3 length: 14; J gene: TRBJ2-2; clone size: .; D gene: .; V gene: TRBV4-1; CDR3 protein: CASSQGPNTGELFF; CDR3 DNA: TGCGCCAGCAGCCAAGGGCCAAACACCGGGGAGCTGTTTTTT
CDR3 length: 13; J gene: TRBJ1-3; clone size: .; D gene: .; V gene: TRBV12-3/TRBV12-4; CDR3 protein: CASSLVTGNTIYF; CDR3 DNA: TGTGCCAGCAGTTTAGTAACTGGAAACACCATATATTTT
CDR3 length: 17; J gene: TRBJ2-4; clone size: few; D gene: .; V gene: TRBV5-8; CDR3 protein: CASSLPSGRLGKNIQYF; CDR3 DNA: TGTGCCAGCAGCTTACCCTCTGGGAGGTTAGGCAAAAACATTCAGTACTTC
CDR3 length: 15; J gene: TRBJ2-3; clone size: few; D gene: .; V gene: TRBV7-2; CDR3 protein: CASSDLRAGPDTQYF; CDR3 DNA: TGTGCCAGCAGCGACCTACGGGCAGGGCCAGATACGCAGTATTTT
CDR3 length: 14; J gene: TRBJ1-2; clone size: .; D gene: .; V gene: TRBV5-5; CDR3 protein: CASSLGNGNYGYTF; CDR3 DNA: TGTGCCAGCAGCTTGGGCAACGGGAACTATGGCTACACCTTC
CDR3 length: 12; J gene: TRBJ2-7; clone size: .; D gene: .; V gene: TRBV19; CDR3 protein: CASSKSRGEQYF; CDR3 DNA: TGTGCCAGTAGCAAATCCCGGGGGGAGCAGTACTTC
CDR3 length: 13; J gene: TRBJ2-7; clone size: few; D gene: TRBD2; V gene: TRBV30; CDR3 protein: CASLSGSSYEQYF; CDR3 DNA: TGTGCCTCTCTAAGCGGGAGCTCCTACGAGCAGTACTTC
CDR3 length: 16; J gene: TRBJ2-5; clone size: .; D gene: TRBD1; V gene: TRBV4-2; CDR3 protein: CASSQDFDRGEETQYF; CDR3 DNA: TGTGCCAGCAGCCAAGATTTTGACAGGGGGGAAGAGACCCAGTACTTC
CDR3 length: 14; J gene: TRBJ1-2; clone size: .; D gene: .; V gene: TRBV28; CDR3 protein: CASSLGRGNYGYTF; CDR3 DNA: TGTGCCAGCAGTTTAGGCAGGGGAAACTATGGCTACACCTTC
CDR3 length: 16; J gene: TRBJ2-5; clone size: once; D gene: .; V gene: TRBV19; CDR3 protein: CASSIVRTPEMETQYF; CDR3 DNA: TGTGCCAGTAGTATCGTCCGGACACCCGAGATGGAGACCCAGTACTTC
CDR3 length: 15; J gene: TRBJ2-4; clone size: .; D gene: .; V gene: TRBV15; CDR3 protein: CATSRDRASKNIQYF; CDR3 DNA: TGTGCCACCAGCAGAGACAGGGCATCCAAAAACATTCAGTACTTC
CDR3 length: 13; J gene: TRBJ2-1; clone size: once; D gene: .; V gene: TRBV27; CDR3 protein: CASRRGGYNEQFF; CDR3 DNA: TGTGCCAGCCGGAGAGGGGGCTACAATGAGCAGTTCTTC
CDR3 length: 14; J gene: TRBJ2-3; clone size: .; D gene: .; V gene: TRBV28; CDR3 protein: CASRRPGGTDTQYF; CDR3 DNA: TGTGCCAGCAGGCGACCCGGGGGCACAGATACGCAGTATTTT
CDR3 length: 15; J gene: TRBJ2-2; clone size: .; D gene: TRBD2; V gene: TRBV30; CDR3 protein: CAWSSGLPNTGELFF; CDR3 DNA: TGTGCCTGGAGTTCGGGACTACCGAACACCGGGGAGCTGTTTTTT
CDR3 length: 16; J gene: TRBJ2-5; clone size: .; D gene: .; V gene: TRBV19; CDR3 protein: CASSIQTLSGQETQYF; CDR3 DNA: TGTGCCAGTAGTATACAAACCCTTAGCGGCCAAGAGACCCAGTACTTC
CDR3 length: 15; J gene: TRBJ2-5; clone size: .; D gene: TRBD2; V gene: TRBV19; CDR3 protein: CASSTIAGDKETQYF; CDR3 DNA: TGTGCCAGTAGTACCATAGCGGGAGATAAAGAGACCCAGTACTTC
CDR3 length: 17; J gene: TRBJ1-1; clone size: .; D gene: .; V gene: TRBV28; CDR3 protein: CASSLTAVRELNTEAFF; CDR3 DNA: TGTGCCAGCAGTTTAACAGCCGTCCGGGAGTTGAACACTGAAGCTTTCTTT
CDR3 length: 15; J gene: TRBJ2-4; clone size: few; D gene: TRBD1; V gene: TRBV4-1; CDR3 protein: CASSNQRTGQNIQYF; CDR3 DNA: TGCGCCAGCAGCAATCAACGGACAGGGCAAAACATTCAGTACTTC
CDR3 length: 19; J gene: TRBJ2-3; clone size: .; D gene: .; V gene: TRBV27; CDR3 protein: CASSFQFPKVGSGTDTQYF; CDR3 DNA: TGTGCCAGCAGTTTCCAGTTTCCGAAGGTGGGCTCGGGCACAGATACGCAGTATTTT
CDR3 length: 15; J gene: TRBJ2-3; clone size: .; D gene: .; V gene: TRBV7-2; CDR3 protein: CASSSEAGWTDTQYF; CDR3 DNA: TGTGCCAGCAGCTCGGAGGCGGGATGGACAGATACGCAGTATTTT
CDR3 length: 14; J gene: TRBJ2-1; clone size: .; D gene: TRBD1; V gene: TRBV11-1; CDR3 protein: CASSIRTGRREQFF; CDR3 DNA: TGTGCCAGCAGCATTCGGACAGGGCGGCGAGAGCAGTTCTTC
CDR3 length: 13; J gene: TRBJ1-1; clone size: .; D gene: TRBD1; V gene: TRBV5-8; CDR3 protein: CASSSDRVFEAFF; CDR3 DNA: TGTGCCAGCAGCTCTGACAGGGTATTTGAAGCTTTCTTT
CDR3 length: 15; J gene: TRBJ2-5; clone size: .; D gene: TRBD2; V gene: TRBV15; CDR3 protein: CATSRDRSGEETQYF; CDR3 DNA: TGTGCCACCAGCAGAGATCGGAGCGGGGAAGAGACCCAGTACTTC
CDR3 length: 13; J gene: TRBJ1-2; clone size: .; D gene: TRBD1; V gene: TRBV19; CDR3 protein: CASSWDSNYGYTF; CDR3 DNA: TGTGCCAGTAGTTGGGACAGTAACTATGGCTACACCTTC
CDR3 length: 13; J gene: TRBJ1-6; clone size: once; D gene: .; V gene: TRBV7-3; CDR3 protein: CASSSGINSPLHF; CDR3 DNA: TGTGCCAGCAGCTCAGGAATTAATTCACCCCTCCACTTT
CDR3 length: 14; J gene: TRBJ2-7; clone size: many; D gene: .; V gene: TRBV14; CDR3 protein: CASSQSTNHYEQYF; CDR3 DNA: TGTGCCAGCAGCCAAAGCACTAACCACTACGAGCAGTACTTC
CDR3 length: 14; J gene: TRBJ1-1; clone size: .; D gene: .; V gene: TRBV5-1; CDR3 protein: CASSLVGKNTEAFF; CDR3 DNA: TGCGCCAGCAGCTTGGTGGGCAAGAACACTGAAGCTTTCTTT
CDR3 length: 14; J gene: TRBJ2-7; clone size: .; D gene: .; V gene: TRBV6-1; CDR3 protein: CASSEVWGPYEQYF; CDR3 DNA: TGTGCCAGCAGTGAAGTCTGGGGGCCTTACGAGCAGTACTTC
CDR3 length: 14; J gene: TRBJ2-7; clone size: .; D gene: .; V gene: TRBV24-1; CDR3 protein: CATSETGRTYEQYF; CDR3 DNA: TGTGCCACCAGTGAAACGGGAAGAACCTACGAGCAGTACTTC
CDR3 length: 14; J gene: TRBJ2-5; clone size: .; D gene: TRBD2; V gene: TRBV9; CDR3 protein: CASSLTSVQETQYF; CDR3 DNA: TGTGCCAGCAGCCTCACTAGCGTTCAAGAGACCCAGTACTTC
CDR3 length: 17; J gene: TRBJ1-5; clone size: .; D gene: TRBD1; V gene: TRBV28; CDR3 protein: CASSLWPGGGGNQPQHF; CDR3 DNA: TGTGCCAGCAGTTTATGGCCAGGGGGCGGTGGCAATCAGCCCCAGCATTTT
CDR3 length: 13; J gene: TRBJ1-1; clone size: .; D gene: TRBD1; V gene: TRBV5-1; CDR3 protein: CASSFDRGAEAFF; CDR3 DNA: TGCGCCAGCAGCTTCGACAGGGGGGCTGAAGCTTTCTTT
CDR3 length: 14; J gene: TRBJ2-1; clone size: .; D gene: TRBD1; V gene: TRBV15; CDR3 protein: CATSNRDREEEQFF; CDR3 DNA: TGTGCCACCAGCAACCGGGACAGGGAAGAGGAGCAGTTCTTC
CDR3 length: 13; J gene: TRBJ1-1; clone size: .; D gene: .; V gene: TRBV25-1; CDR3 protein: CASSALGYTEAFF; CDR3 DNA: TGTGCCAGCAGCGCGTTGGGCTACACTGAAGCTTTCTTT
CDR3 length: 15; J gene: TRBJ2-7; clone size: .; D gene: TRBD1; V gene: TRBV7-9; CDR3 protein: CASSSGTGVSYEQYF; CDR3 DNA: TGTGCCAGCAGCTCCGGGACAGGGGTCTCCTACGAGCAGTACTTC